This is a list of T cell receptor beta chains from one sample in a study of CD8+ T cells in alopecia areata. Assay used: immunoSEQ multiplex PCR; TCRdb lists only in-frame clones, some missing. The table lists 95,000 to 150,000 clones, 47% of them singletons. The sequencing input was NKG2D-low CD8+ T cells sorted from blood. The source is a human donor with alopecia areata. The CDR3 runs from the conserved cysteine through the conserved F or W. The D gene is left open where the match is weak. A clone size is listed for some rows: how often the clone was seen (once, few, many), or a class if it is expanded.

V: TRBV29-1; size: .; D: .; J: TRBJ2-7; CDR3: CSVEAQPYEQYF; DNA: TGCAGCGTTGAGGCCCAGCCCTACGAGCAGTACTTC
V: TRBV2; size: .; D: .; J: TRBJ1-2; CDR3: CASPNLGGARGYTF; DNA: TGTGCCAGCCCGAACCTTGGGGGGGCGCGAGGCTACACCTTC
V: TRBV11-2; size: .; D: .; J: TRBJ2-5; CDR3: CASSRDLQETQYF; DNA: TGTGCCAGCAGCCGGGACCTCCAAGAGACCCAGTACTTC
V: TRBV5-1; size: .; D: .; J: TRBJ2-5; CDR3: CASKAPGQETQYF; DNA: TGCGCCAGCAAGGCCCCCGGTCAAGAGACCCAGTACTTC
V: TRBV6-1; size: few; D: TRBD2; J: TRBJ2-3; CDR3: CASSELAEPTDTQYF; DNA: TGTGCCAGCAGTGAACTAGCGGAGCCCACAGATACGCAGTATTTT
V: TRBV30; size: .; D: .; J: TRBJ2-7; CDR3: CAWSPRGVLHEQYF; DNA: TGTGCCTGGAGCCCCCGTGGGGTGCTCCACGAGCAGTACTTC
V: TRBV13; size: .; D: .; J: TRBJ2-1; CDR3: CASSLGVGRVNEQFF; DNA: TGTGCCAGCAGCTTAGGCGTCGGCAGGGTCAATGAGCAGTTCTTC
V: TRBV28; size: .; D: .; J: TRBJ2-3; CDR3: CASSFQSPGDTQYF; DNA: TGTGCCAGCAGTTTTCAGTCTCCCGGGGATACGCAGTATTTT
V: TRBV29-1; size: .; D: .; J: TRBJ2-7; CDR3: CSVEERLRAYEQYF; DNA: TGCAGCGTTGAAGAGCGTCTCAGGGCCTACGAGCAGTACTTC
V: TRBV2; size: .; D: .; J: TRBJ1-2; CDR3: CASWGGDGYTF; DNA: TGTGCCAGCTGGGGCGGGGACGGCTACACCTTC
V: TRBV29-1; size: .; D: .; J: TRBJ2-1; CDR3: CSVEVLGGEQFF; DNA: TGCAGCGTTGAGGTACTGGGAGGTGAGCAGTTCTTC
V: TRBV29-1; size: .; D: .; J: TRBJ2-5; CDR3: CSDIQETQYF; DNA: TGCAGCGATATACAAGAGACCCAGTACTTC
V: TRBV30; size: few; D: .; J: TRBJ1-2; CDR3: CAWKYGGYTF; DNA: TGTGCCTGGAAGTATGGTGGCTACACCTTC
V: TRBV29-1; size: few; D: .; J: TRBJ1-4; CDR3: CSTWSGNEKLFF; DNA: TGCAGCACATGGTCGGGTAATGAAAAACTGTTTTTT
V: TRBV30; size: .; D: .; J: TRBJ2-2; CDR3: CAWKPDTTGELFF; DNA: TGTGCCTGGAAGCCAGATACCACCGGGGAGCTGTTTTTT
V: TRBV28; size: few; D: TRBD2; J: TRBJ2-2; CDR3: CASSLGGAGELFF; DNA: TGTGCCAGCAGTTTGGGAGGGGCCGGGGAGCTGTTTTTT
V: TRBV29-1; size: .; D: .; J: TRBJ2-2; CDR3: CSVVQENTGELFF; DNA: TGCAGCGTTGTTCAGGAGAACACCGGGGAGCTGTTTTTT
V: TRBV4-3; size: .; D: TRBD2; J: TRBJ2-7; CDR3: CASSQGTGGPYEQYF; DNA: TGCGCCAGCAGCCAAGGGACGGGAGGTCCCTACGAGCAGTACTTC
V: TRBV27; size: .; D: .; J: TRBJ1-1; CDR3: CASSLNRDRTEAFF; DNA: TGTGCCAGCAGTCTAAACAGGGATCGCACTGAAGCTTTCTTT
V: TRBV15; size: .; D: .; J: TRBJ2-3; CDR3: CATSRDFGGTDTQYF; DNA: TGTGCCACCAGCAGAGATTTCGGGGGCACAGATACGCAGTATTTT
V: TRBV30; size: .; D: TRBD2; J: TRBJ2-1; CDR3: CAWSLIGRPHYNEQFF; DNA: TGTGCCTGGAGTTTAATCGGGAGGCCCCACTACAATGAGCAGTTCTTC
V: TRBV27; size: .; D: .; J: TRBJ2-2; CDR3: CASSPLNTGELFF; DNA: TGTGCCAGCAGTCCACTGAACACCGGGGAGCTGTTTTTT
V: TRBV29-1; size: .; D: .; J: TRBJ2-7; CDR3: CSVVAGGNLIYEQYF; DNA: TGCAGCGTTGTGGCTGGCGGGAATCTTATCTACGAGCAGTACTTC
V: TRBV6-5; size: .; D: .; J: TRBJ2-6; CDR3: CASSYSIGVGANVLTF; DNA: TGTGCCAGCAGTTACTCGATCGGGGTCGGGGCCAACGTCCTGACTTTC
V: TRBV4-1; size: few; D: .; J: TRBJ1-4; CDR3: CASSQEGEKLFF; DNA: TGCGCCAGCAGCCAAGAAGGGGAAAAACTGTTTTTT
V: TRBV28; size: few; D: .; J: TRBJ2-7; CDR3: CASSPPLGSSYEQYF; DNA: TGTGCCAGCAGTCCCCCGTTGGGAAGCTCCTACGAGCAGTACTTC
V: TRBV29-1; size: few; D: .; J: TRBJ2-7; CDR3: CSVVPTGPHEQYF; DNA: TGCAGCGTTGTCCCAACAGGTCCCCACGAGCAGTACTTC
V: TRBV7-9; size: .; D: TRBD1; J: TRBJ2-3; CDR3: CASSLGTGHTDTQYF; DNA: TGTGCCAGCAGCTTAGGGACAGGGCACACAGATACGCAGTATTTT
V: TRBV5-1; size: .; D: .; J: TRBJ2-7; CDR3: CASSLDRDGSYEQYF; DNA: TGCGCCAGCAGCTTGGACAGGGACGGCTCCTACGAGCAGTACTTC
V: TRBV9; size: .; D: .; J: TRBJ2-7; CDR3: CASSVGTSDEQYF; DNA: TGTGCCAGCAGCGTCGGGACATCGGACGAGCAGTACTTC
V: TRBV28; size: few; D: .; J: TRBJ2-3; CDR3: CASSPRGTDTQYF; DNA: TGTGCCAGCAGCCCCCGCGGCACAGATACGCAGTATTTT
V: TRBV7-9; size: few; D: .; J: TRBJ2-3; CDR3: CASSSREILTDTQYF; DNA: TGTGCCAGCAGCTCCCGGGAGATTCTCACAGATACGCAGTATTTT
V: TRBV30; size: .; D: .; J: TRBJ2-7; CDR3: CAFAGQSKDYEQYF; DNA: TGTGCCTTCGCGGGACAGTCCAAGGACTACGAGCAGTACTTC
V: TRBV30; size: .; D: TRBD1; J: TRBJ1-5; CDR3: CAWSAGQGGQPQHF; DNA: TGTGCCTGGAGCGCGGGACAGGGAGGTCAGCCCCAGCATTTT